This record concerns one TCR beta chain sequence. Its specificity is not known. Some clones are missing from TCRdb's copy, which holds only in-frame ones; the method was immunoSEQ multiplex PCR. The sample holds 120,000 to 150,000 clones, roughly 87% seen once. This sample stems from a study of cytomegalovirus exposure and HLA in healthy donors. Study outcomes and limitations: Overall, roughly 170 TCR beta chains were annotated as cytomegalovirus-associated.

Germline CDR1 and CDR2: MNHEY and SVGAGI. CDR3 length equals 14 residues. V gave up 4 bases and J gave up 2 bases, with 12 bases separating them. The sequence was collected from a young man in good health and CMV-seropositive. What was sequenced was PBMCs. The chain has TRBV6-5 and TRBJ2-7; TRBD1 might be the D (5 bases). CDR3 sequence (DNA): TGTGCCAGCAGTTCAGGGCCGGTAACCTACGAGCAGTACTTC. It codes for CASSSGPVTYEQYF.